The 21 T cell receptor beta chains below come from one sample, sequenced in a study of shared clonotypes between healthy human individuals. TCRdb's table, derived via immunoSEQ multiplex PCR, lists solely in-frame clones and lacks some. The sample records about 1.4 million clones, roughly 96% being singletons. Input material: naive CD4+ T cells sorted from blood. Subset given: CD45RA+ positively selected. The receptors originated from a young man in good health.

V gene TRBV19 combines with J gene TRBJ2-1; D is undetermined. The ends were cut back, 3 bases at V and 5 bases at J, with 11 bases in the middle. CDR1 is LNHDA, CDR2 SQIVND, per germline (reference sequence). This CDR3 spans 14 amino acids. CDR3 sequence reads: CASSIRRQDNEQFF. CDR3 in DNA: TGTGCCAGTAGTATCCGCCGCCAAGACAATGAGCAGTTCTTC.

There are many counts of this clone. This chain uses TRBV27 with TRBJ2-1; D is perhaps TRBD1 (6 bases). The V end lost 6 bases, the J end lost 1 base, and 19 bases lay between the germline ends. Germline V gene sequence: CDR1 MNHEY, CDR2 SMNVEV (reference sequence). This CDR3 contains 17 residues. CDR3 amino acids: CASSQRWTAFSYNEQFF. The CDR3 DNA follows: TGTGCCAGCAGCCAAAGGTGGACAGCCTTTTCCTACAATGAGCAGTTCTTC.

The rearrangement uses TRBV16 and TRBJ1-5; 7 nucleotides agree with TRBD1. CDR3 length: 13 amino acids. The V segment lost 9 bases and the J segment 6 bases; nucleotides outside the gene matches: 8. CDR1 and CDR2 from the germline V gene are KGHSY and FQNENV. CDR3 DNA sequence: TGTGCCAGTCGTACAGGGGTCGGTCAGCCCCAGCATTTT. The encoded protein is CASRTGVGQPQHF. The whole variable domain, filled in from reference TRBV16 and TRBJ1-5, reads GEEVAQTPKHLVRGEGQKAKLYCAPIKGHSYVFWYQQVLKNEFKFLISFQNENVFDETGMPKERFSAKCLPNSPCSLEIQATKLEDSAVYFCASRTGVGQPQHFGDGTRLSIL.

The chain is built from TRBV7-3 and TRBJ2-3; perhaps D is TRBD1 or TRBD2 (5 bases each). CDR1 is SGHTA, CDR2 FQGTGA, per germline. The CDR3 has 16 amino acids. V was pared by 2 bases and J by 3 bases, with 15 bases between. The CDR3 protein is CASSLLGTHTTDTQYF. CDR3 nucleotide sequence: TGTGCCAGCAGCTTATTAGGGACCCATACGACAGATACGCAGTATTTT. The full variable domain, in which reference TRBV7-3 and TRBJ2-3 provide the parts outside the CDR3, is GAGVSQTPSNKVTEKGKYVELRCDPISGHTALYWYRQSLGQGPEFLIYFQGTGAADDSGLPNDRFFAVRPEGSVSTLKIQRTERGDSAVYLCASSLLGTHTTDTQYFGPGTRLTVL.

The J gene is TRBJ2-1, the V gene TRBV5-1; TRBD1 matches 11 bases. The CDR3 loop spans 16 amino acids. J gave up 6 bases and V 3 bases, and 8 bases lay outside the gene matches. Looked up from germline, CDR1 is SGHRS and CDR2 is YFSETQ. CDR3 sequence reads: CASSSTGTGGLNEQFF. The CDR3, as DNA: TGCGCCAGCAGCTCGACCGGGACAGGGGGTCTCAATGAGCAGTTCTTC.

J is TRBJ2-6 and V is TRBV2, with a weak D call TRBD1 (5 bases). Per germline, CDR1 SNHLY and CDR2 FYNNEI. The CDR3 consists of 12 residues. V was trimmed by 3 bases and J by 15 bases, leaving 12 bases between them. DNA of the CDR3: TGTGCCAGCAGTGATATCCGGCAGGGCCTGACTTTC. Protein: CASSDIRQGLTF.

The genes are TRBV12-5 and TRBJ1-2; 10 bases agree with TRBD1. Germline V CDR1 and CDR2: LGHNT, FRNRAP. The CDR3 contains 18 residues. V shed 7 bases, J shed 0 bases, and the junction held 14 bases outside the gene matches. The CDR3 DNA is TGTGCTAGTGCCAAAACCCGGGACAGGGGTTCCTCTAACTATGGCTACACCTTC. Encoded protein: CASAKTRDRGSSNYGYTF.

J is TRBJ2-7 and V is TRBV5-6, with D maybe TRBD2 (6 bases). Germline V gene data show CDR1 as SGHDT and CDR2 as YYEEEE. The V gene lost 0 bases and the J gene lost 0 bases, with 10 bases spanning the gap. The CDR3 loop spans 15 amino acids. Here the CDR3 reads CASSLGLGSSYEQYF. The CDR3 DNA reads TGTGCCAGCAGCTTGGGACTAGGTAGCTCCTACGAGCAGTACTTC.

The genes are TRBV7-9 and TRBJ2-3; D unclear. The CDR3 loop spans 15 amino acids. Per germline, CDR1 SEHNR and CDR2 FQNEAQ (reference sequence). With 3 bases removed from V and 0 bases from J, the gap between germline ends came to 10 bases. The DNA of the CDR3 is TGTGCCAGCAGCTTGCGAGCGCTTAGCACAGATACGCAGTATTTT. It encodes CASSLRALSTDTQYF.

The genes are TRBV7-6 and TRBJ2-7, with TRBD2 as a possible D gene (5 bases). Germline loops: CDR1 SGHVS, CDR2 FNYEAQ. The CDR3 extends over 18 amino acids. V lost 5 bases and J lost 2, with 25 bases in between. This chain's CDR3 is CASSRLRVLGMSPYEQYF. The CDR3 nucleotides are TGTGCCAGCAGCCGATTAAGGGTACTAGGGATGAGCCCCTACGAGCAGTACTTC.

The chain combines TRBV27 with TRBJ2-2, with 8 bases that match TRBD1. The CDR3 totals 17 residues. Germline assignment: CDR1 MNHEY and CDR2 SMNVEV (reference sequence). Losses at the gene ends were 1 base for V and 2 bases for J; bases not matched to a gene: 6. In DNA, the CDR3 is TGTGCCAGCAGTTTATTTGGGACAGGAGCTAACACCGGGGAGCTGTTTTTT. Protein: CASSLFGTGANTGELFF.

This chain joins TRBV5-1 and TRBJ2-7; 10 bases align to TRBD2. The V gene end was trimmed by 3 bases and the J gene end by 6 bases; junction bases not matched to a gene: 12. Germline assignment: CDR1 SGHRS and CDR2 YFSETQ. The CDR3 is 16 residues long. The CDR3, as DNA: TGCGCCAGCAGCTCTGCTAGCGGGAGTACGACTGCCGAGCAGTACTTC. It yields the protein CASSSASGSTTAEQYF.

V and J are TRBV13 and TRBJ2-1; D uncertain. Trimming left V 2 bases short and J 4 bases short, with 12 bases between. The CDR3 length is 15 residues. Germline lookup yields CDR1 PRHDT and CDR2 FYEKMQ (reference sequence). The CDR3 region is CASSLSAPSYNEQFF. The CDR3 DNA follows: TGTGCCAGCAGCTTATCGGCCCCATCTTACAATGAGCAGTTCTTC.

This chain connects TRBV5-1 to TRBJ2-2; TRBD1 might be the D (5 bases). This CDR3 has 16 residues. The germline V gene has CDR1 SGHRS and CDR2 YFSETQ. Deletions cut 0 bases from V and 3 bases from J, with 12 bases between. The CDR3 region has the DNA TGCGCCAGCAGCTTGGTAGGGGTCAGGGACACCGGGGAGCTGTTTTTT. This encodes CASSLVGVRDTGELFF.

The chain combines TRBV2 with TRBJ2-7, with a weak D call TRBD2 (6 bases). This CDR3 comprises 15 residues. CDR1 is SNHLY and CDR2 is FYNNEI in the germline V gene. The ends were cut back, 5 bases at V and 7 bases at J, with 21 bases in the middle. The CDR3 nucleotides read TGTGCCAGCAGTCCCGTCGCCGGGAGAGGAGGAGAGCAGTACTTC. Residues: CASSPVAGRGGEQYF.

V usage is TRBV7-3 and J usage is TRBJ2-3, with D possibly being TRBD1 or TRBD2 (5 bases each). V lost 1 base and J 7 bases, leaving 15 bases between the germline ends. The CDR3 consists of 15 residues. Germline CDR1 and CDR2: SGHTA and FQGTGA. The CDR3 loop is CASSLKGAAGHTQYF. CDR3 sequence (DNA): TGTGCCAGCAGCTTAAAAGGGGCGGCGGGCCATACGCAGTATTTT. Full variable domain (missing parts from reference TRBV7-3 and TRBJ2-3): GAGVSQTPSNKVTEKGKYVELRCDPISGHTALYWYRQSLGQGPEFLIYFQGTGAADDSGLPNDRFFAVRPEGSVSTLKIQRTERGDSAVYLCASSLKGAAGHTQYFGPGTRLTVL.

The CDR3 bases are TGTGCCAGCATTCAGTTCCGCACAGATACGCAGTATTTT. Amino acid sequence: CASIQFRTDTQYF. The genes are TRBV6-6 and TRBJ2-3; D is ambiguous. The CDR3 is 13 amino acids. From germline, CDR1 is MNHNY and CDR2 SVGAGI (reference sequence). V lost 7 bases to trimming and J lost 1 base, with 9 bases between them.

This chain links TRBV11-2 with TRBJ2-5; 9 bases agree with TRBD2. V shed 4 bases and J 2 bases; nucleotides not matched to a gene: 14. The CDR3 has 18 amino acids. Germline V gene lookup returns CDR1 SGHAT and CDR2 FQNNGV. This chain's CDR3 is CASSWLAGPLSGQETQYF. The CDR3 DNA sequence: TGTGCCAGCAGCTGGCTAGCGGGACCCCTCTCGGGGCAAGAGACCCAGTACTTC.

This chain connects TRBV5-1 to TRBJ2-1; unclear D gene. V lost 4 bases and J lost 0, with 5 bases in between. The CDR3 runs to 13 residues. CDR1 is SGHRS, CDR2 YFSETQ, per germline. In nucleotides, the CDR3 is TGCGCCAGCAGCCCGAGCTCCTACAATGAGCAGTTCTTC. It is translated as CASSPSSYNEQFF.

The gene calls are TRBV19 and TRBJ2-2; no reliable D call. This CDR3 contains 15 residues. The V end lost 6 bases, the J end lost 4 bases, and 15 bases lay between the germline ends. Germline-derived CDR1 and CDR2 are LNHDA and SQIVND (reference sequence). The CDR3 nucleotides are TGTGCCAGTAGGCCGGGCCTAACGAGCACCGGGGAGCTGTTTTTT. It translates to CASRPGLTSTGELFF. Combining the CDR3 with reference TRBV19 and TRBJ2-2 gives the whole variable domain DGGITQSPKYLFRKEGQNVTLSCEQNLNHDAMYWYRQDPGQGLRLIYYSQIVNDFQKGDIAEGYSVSREKKESFPLTVTSAQKNPTAFYLCASRPGLTSTGELFFGEGSRLTVL.

V is TRBV20-1 and J is TRBJ2-7, with a weak D call TRBD1 (6 bases). V gave up 5 bases and J gave up 4 bases, with 9 bases separating them. The CDR3 has 11 amino acids. The germline gives CDR1 DFQATT, CDR2 SNEGSKA (reference sequence). CDR3 protein: CSAVRGYEQYF. The CDR3 bases are TGCAGTGCTGTCAGGGGATACGAGCAGTACTTC.